Described below is a single T cell receptor beta chain sequence and its context. Its antigen has not been determined. One base away there is no much larger clone; base qualities are not given. The entry originates in a study of T cells after yellow fever vaccination (dated 2019 in TCRdb). For the study in its entirety: The SMART-Seq v4 Ultra Low Input RNA kit was used to prepare libraries from fractions with low cell numbers. To track T-cell clones before and after primary and booster YFV17D yellow fever vaccination, bulk TCR alpha and beta repertoires were sequenced longitudinally. Two healthy male donors made up the cohort, one aged 18 to 30 years and the other aged 30 to 40 years. Blood was drawn at multiple timepoints before and after primary and secondary immunization, with bulk PBMC replicates and cell subsets isolated. The paper as a whole reports these results and caveats: Because abundant contaminating clonotypes from the bulk population could be contained in FACS-sorted repertoires, computational filtering was required. Because the study included only a couple of donors, the extent to which the findings can be generalized is limited. After the booster, most of the clones that had expanded following primary vaccination were detected again (roughly 97% of CD4 and roughly nine tenths of CD8), which suggests that memory was broadly maintained. The secondary T-cell response was weaker than the primary response but faster, peaking on day 5 instead of day 15. A small share of clonotypes was detected in both CD4 and CD8 compartments, with the overlap likely arising from convergent recombination.

From a lookup of the germline V gene, CDR1 and CDR2 are SNHLY and FYNNEI. The CDR3 has 14 amino acids, counting the end cysteine and phenylalanine. The kept DNA is CDR3 alone, 42 bases in frame from the first base. Trimmed from V: 6 bases; trimmed from J: 7 bases; junction bases lacking a gene match: 9. Sequencing instrument: Illumina NovaSeq 6000. Synthesis of TCR cDNA relied on 5'RACE template switching, a step that introduced a universal primer site along with unique molecular identifiers. Priming for cDNA synthesis came from both the TCR alpha and TCR beta constant segments. Libraries were amplified in two PCR steps, with sample barcodes and sequencing adapters added in the second step. Libraries were sequenced on Illumina HiSeq 2500 (2x100 bp) or NovaSeq (2x150 bp). In the original analysis: Demultiplexing of reads and collapsing into UMI consensus sequences were performed with MIGEC, and V(D)J alignment was carried out with MiXCR. Clonotypes responding to the vaccine were identified with edgeR on replicate PBMC samples, with the criteria of FDR below 0.01 and a log2 fold change above 5 up to day 15. Bulk clonotypes were assigned CD4 or CD8 identity according to which sequenced CD4 or CD8 repertoire held them at higher abundance. TCRdb itself trimmed the public reads at Q25 with fastp, ran MiXCR and retained productive beta chains. Rows with a matching CDR3 protein are joined into one entry that keeps the most common DNA and genes. These V and J calls rely on TCRdb rather than the paper's analysis. The sample profile shows 300,000 to 400,000 distinct CDR3 sequences; roughly an eighth of them were found once. The top ten constitute 3.2% of the sample.

The treatment or condition label, read with the paper, signifies: live attenuated yellow fever vaccine strain. PBMCs were isolated from peripheral blood using a standard Ficoll-Paque protocol. Dynabeads CD4 and CD8 positive selection kits were used to isolate the CD4 and CD8 T-cell fractions. TriZol was used to extract RNA from bulk PBMCs, CD4 and CD8 fractions, and dextramer-positive and dextramer-negative fractions. This clonotype originated in a young man who received the YFV17D yellow fever vaccine. Sequencing used CD4+ T cells sorted from PBMCs, obtained 15 days after the yellow fever booster vaccination. This sequence uses TRBV2 and TRBJ1-2; 9 nucleotides in the junction match TRBD1. In nucleotides, the sequence is TGTGCCAGCAGACCCGAGACAGGGGGTATTGGCTACACCTTC. This encodes CASRPETGGIGYTF.